The 20 T cell receptor beta chains below all came from one sample that was sequenced in a study of blood T cell repertoires in COVID-19. The protocol was immunoSEQ multiplex PCR, while the TCRdb copy is restricted to in-frame clones and leaves out a portion. Among roughly 300,000 clones listed, roughly 85% were seen once. The sample was PBMCs or T cells enriched from blood (not recorded which). The receptors were sampled from a woman aged 45-65 years who had recovered from COVID-19.

The chain links TRBV4-3 to TRBJ1-6, with D perhaps TRBD1 (5 bases). V dropped 4 bases and J dropped 13 bases, with 11 bases sitting between them. This CDR3 has 12 residues. Looked up from germline, CDR1 is LGHNA and CDR2 is YSLEER. CDR3 residues: CASSPPGGPLHF. The CDR3 DNA reads as TGCGCCAGCAGCCCCCCGGGGGGTCCCCTCCACTTT.

The genes are TRBV9 and TRBJ2-3; the D gene is possibly TRBD2 (5 bases). V lost 4 bases to trimming and J lost 4 bases, with 13 bases between them. Germline V CDR1 and CDR2: SGDLS, YYNGEE. The length of the CDR3 is 14 residues. The DNA for the CDR3 is TGTGCCAGCAGCTTCCTAGCTAGGTCAGATACGCAGTATTTT. Its protein is CASSFLARSDTQYF.

Here the CDR3 reads CASSEGGAGADTQYF. In DNA form, the CDR3 reads TGTGCCAGCAGTGAGGGTGGAGCGGGAGCAGATACGCAGTATTTT. V usage is TRBV25-1 and J usage is TRBJ2-3; 8 bases map to TRBD2. V gave up 3 bases and J gave up 4 bases; unmatched junction bases: 6. This CDR3 spans 15 amino acids. Germline lookup yields CDR1 MGHDK and CDR2 SYGVNS.

The chain links TRBV15 to TRBJ1-4; possibly TRBD1 for D (5 bases). Germline assignment: CDR1 LNHNV and CDR2 YYDKDF (reference sequence). V was clipped by 0 bases and J by 6 bases, with 11 bases between them. The CDR3 totals 15 residues. The chain's CDR3 is CATSRDQGEDEKLFF. The CDR3 DNA follows: TGTGCCACCAGCAGAGATCAAGGGGAAGATGAAAAACTGTTTTTT.

J is TRBJ1-6 and V is TRBV5-4; TRBD1 is a possible D gene (5 bases). V lost 3 bases, J lost 0 bases, and 13 bases lay in between. The CDR3 covers 17 residues. Germline V gene lookup returns CDR1 SGHNT and CDR2 YYREEE (reference sequence). The CDR3 DNA is TGTGCCAGCAGCTCGAGGCGGGACGGCTCCTATAATTCACCCCTCCACTTT. Translation gives CASSSRRDGSYNSPLHF.

The chain joins TRBV11-2 to TRBJ2-2; 7 bases line up with TRBD2. The CDR3 is made up of 17 amino acids. Germline V gene sequence: CDR1 SGHAT, CDR2 FQNNGV. The ends lost 1 base at V and 4 bases at J; junction bases unmatched: 9. As DNA, the CDR3 is TGTGCCAGCAGCTTAGCTTTACCCCGGACTAGCACCGGGGAGCTGTTTTTT. It encodes CASSLALPRTSTGELFF. The whole variable domain, filled in from reference TRBV11-2 and TRBJ2-2, reads EAGVAQSPRYKIIEKRQSVAFWCNPISGHATLYWYQQILGQGPKLLIQFQNNGVVDDSQLPKDRFSAERLKGVDSTLKIQPAKLEDSAVYLCASSLALPRTSTGELFFGEGSRLTVL.

J is TRBJ2-3 and V is TRBV30; TRBD2 agrees at 7 bases. Germline-derived CDR1 and CDR2 are GTSNPN and SVGIG (reference sequence). The CDR3 loop spans 13 amino acids. J was trimmed by 2 bases and V by 3 bases; bases with no gene match: 2. CDR3 loop: CAWRAGITDTQYF. DNA for the CDR3: TGTGCCTGGAGAGCGGGAATCACAGATACGCAGTATTTT.

The rearrangement joins TRBV7-2 to TRBJ2-7; no clear D gene. Trimming removed 3 bases from V and 1 base from J, with 7 bases in between. Germline lookup yields CDR1 SGHTA and CDR2 FQGNSA. This CDR3 has 13 amino acids. For the CDR3, the DNA is TGTGCCAGCAGCTTTGACAATTCCTACGAGCAGTACTTC. Translation gives CASSFDNSYEQYF.

The V gene is TRBV9, the J gene TRBJ1-4, with TRBD1 as a possible D gene (6 bases). Deletions cut 3 bases from V and 5 bases from J, with 14 bases between. The germline CDR1 and CDR2 sequences are SGDLS and YYNGEE. The CDR3 runs to 15 residues. CDR3 bases: TGTGCCAGCAGCGCAATTACAGGGTTAAATGAAAAACTGTTTTTT. It translates to CASSAITGLNEKLFF.

The chain carries TRBV7-9 and TRBJ1-5, with D possibly being TRBD1 (5 bases). Trimming pared 2 bases from V and 1 base from J, leaving 6 bases between. Germline V lookup: CDR1 SEHNR, CDR2 FQNEAQ (reference sequence). The CDR3 spans 14 residues. The CDR3 DNA reads TGTGCCAGCAGCTTACGGGGGAGCAATCAGCCCCAGCATTTT. Protein sequence: CASSLRGSNQPQHF. The complete variable domain, with remaining parts taken from reference TRBV7-9 and TRBJ1-5, reads DTGVSQNPRHKITKRGQNVTFRCDPISEHNRLYWYRQTLGQGPEFLTYFQNEAQLEKSRLLSDRFSAERPKGSFSTLEIQRTEQGDSAMYLCASSLRGSNQPQHFGDGTRLSIL.

CDR3 sequence: CASSFSTGEAMNTEAFF. CDR3 coding DNA: TGCGCCAGCAGCTTCTCGACAGGGGAGGCCATGAACACTGAAGCTTTCTTT. The chain uses TRBV5-1 and TRBJ1-1; 8 bases agree with TRBD1. J lost 0 bases, V lost 2 bases, and 9 bases had no gene match. This CDR3 has 17 amino acids. The germline V gene has CDR1 SGHRS and CDR2 YFSETQ.

The rearrangement joins TRBV18 to TRBJ2-7; TRBD2 aligns across 7 bases. Per the germline V gene, CDR1 is KGHSH and CDR2 is LQKENI. The CDR3 length is 14 residues. Losses at the gene ends were 2 bases for V and 0 bases for J; bases not matched to a gene: 1. CDR3 DNA: TGTGCCAGCTCACCAGGGAGGGCCTCCTACGAGCAGTACTTC. Protein: CASSPGRASYEQYF.

This clone has just one count. The CDR3 here is CASSQAREEKLFF. In DNA, the CDR3 is TGTGCCAGCAGCCAAGCGCGCGAGGAAAAACTGTTTTTT. The rearrangement links TRBV3-1 (or the pseudogene TRBV3-2) to TRBJ1-4; D is unresolved. The germline gives CDR1 LGHDT, CDR2 YNNKEL (reference sequence). The V end lost 1 base, the J end lost 8 bases, and 8 bases lay between the germline ends. The CDR3 has 13 amino acids.

V and J are TRBV7-3 and TRBJ2-1; 7 positions match TRBD2. The CDR3 loop spans 15 amino acids. The trim removed 2 bases at V and 4 bases at J, leaving 5 bases unmatched. Germline-derived CDR1 and CDR2 are SGHTA and FQGTGA. The CDR3 loop is CASSLDPSGYNEQFF. The CDR3 DNA reads TGTGCCAGCAGCTTAGACCCTAGCGGTTACAATGAGCAGTTCTTC.

This clone has a single count. V is TRBV7-2 and J is TRBJ1-1, with TRBD1 as a possible D gene (5 bases). The CDR3 spans 15 residues. Germline CDR1 and CDR2: SGHTA and FQGNSA. With 5 bases removed from V and 3 bases from J, the gap between germline ends came to 16 bases. This CDR3 reads CASSPWGGIDTEAFF. DNA of the CDR3: TGTGCCAGCAGCCCTTGGGGGGGAATTGACACTGAAGCTTTCTTT.

To note about this clone: This sample includes further DNA sequences coding for the same CDR3. The chain links TRBV11-2 to TRBJ1-6; 10 bases line up with TRBD1. V shed 3 bases, J shed 8 bases, and the junction held 4 bases outside the gene matches. The CDR3 loop spans 15 amino acids. Germline V gives CDR1 SGHAT, CDR2 FQNNGV. The CDR3 DNA reads TGTGCCAGCAGCTTGAGAGGGACAGGGGATTCACCCCTCCACTTT. Translation gives CASSLRGTGDSPLHF.

This clone appeared a single time. The CDR3 bases are TGTGCCAGCAGTGAAGCTGGGGCTAGCGGCGAGCAGTACTTC. Translated: CASSEAGASGEQYF. The chain couples TRBV6-1 to TRBJ2-7; 7 bases are shared with TRBD2. The CDR3 is 14 amino acids. The trim removed 0 bases at V and 6 bases at J, leaving 5 bases unmatched. Germline CDR1 is MNHNS and CDR2 is SASEGT.

The rearrangement joins TRBV4-1 to TRBJ2-7, with 10 positions matching TRBD2. J was trimmed by 0 bases and V by 0 bases; bases with no gene match: 5. This CDR3 is 17 amino acids long. Germline CDR1 and CDR2: MGHRA and YSYEKL. The CDR3 DNA follows: TGCGCCAGCAGCCAAGATACGGGACTAGCGTACTCCTACGAGCAGTACTTC. This gives the protein CASSQDTGLAYSYEQYF.

This sequence joins TRBV15 and TRBJ1-6; 7 bases agree with TRBD1. This CDR3 has 15 residues. CDR1 and CDR2 from the germline V gene are LNHNV and YYDKDF (reference sequence). J gave up 9 bases and V 0 bases, and 5 bases lay outside the gene matches. The CDR3 region is CATSRDRTGGSPLHF. The CDR3 DNA follows: TGTGCCACCAGCAGAGATCGGACAGGAGGTTCACCCCTCCACTTT.

The chain combines TRBV5-6 with TRBJ1-1, with 10 bases that match TRBD1. V was pared by 5 bases and J by 1 base, with 11 bases of the junction left unmatched. The CDR3 sequence is 17 residues long. Per germline, CDR1 SGHDT and CDR2 YYEEEE. CDR3 in DNA: TGTGCCAGCAGTACCCCCGGGACAGGGGCGAAGAACACTGAAGCTTTCTTT. Translated: CASSTPGTGAKNTEAFF.